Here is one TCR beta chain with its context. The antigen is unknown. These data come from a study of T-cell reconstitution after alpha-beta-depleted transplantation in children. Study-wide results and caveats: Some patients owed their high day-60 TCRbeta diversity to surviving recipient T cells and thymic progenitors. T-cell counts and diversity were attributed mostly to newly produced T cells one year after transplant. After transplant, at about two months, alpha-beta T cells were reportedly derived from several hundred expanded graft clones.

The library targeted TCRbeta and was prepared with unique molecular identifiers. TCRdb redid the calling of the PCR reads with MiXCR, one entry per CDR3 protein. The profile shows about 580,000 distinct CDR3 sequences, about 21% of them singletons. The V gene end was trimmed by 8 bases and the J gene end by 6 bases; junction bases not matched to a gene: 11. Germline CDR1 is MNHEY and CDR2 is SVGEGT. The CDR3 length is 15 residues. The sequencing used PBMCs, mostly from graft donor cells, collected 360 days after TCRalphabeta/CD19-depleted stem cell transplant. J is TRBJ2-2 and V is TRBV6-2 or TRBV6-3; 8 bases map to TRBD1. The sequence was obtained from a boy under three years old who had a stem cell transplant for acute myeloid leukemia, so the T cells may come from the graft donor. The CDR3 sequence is CASQRTGHSAGELFF. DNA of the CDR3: TGTGCCAGCCAACGGACAGGGCATTCGGCCGGGGAGCTGTTTTTT.